Following are 15 T cell receptor beta chains from one sample sequenced in a study of blood T cell repertoires in COVID-19. Sequenced by immunoSEQ multiplex PCR; TCRdb stores in-frame clones only, minus some. Among hundreds of thousands of clones listed, roughly 80% were seen once. The sample was peripheral blood. These receptors originate from a woman in her seventies with acute or convalescent COVID-19.

This clone was picked up one time. The chain recombines TRBV13 with TRBJ1-2, with 7 nucleotides matching TRBD1. The CDR3 length is 14 residues. Germline lookup yields CDR1 PRHDT and CDR2 FYEKMQ (reference sequence). Unmatched junction bases numbered 8, after V lost 6 bases and J lost 4 bases. The CDR3 spells CASSQDREPYGYTF. The CDR3 nucleotides read TGTGCCAGCAGTCAAGACAGGGAACCCTATGGCTACACCTTC.

This chain uses TRBV6-2 or TRBV6-3 with TRBJ2-1, with TRBD1 matching over 9 bases. Trimming at V came to 8 bases and at J to 7 bases, leaving 6 bases not matched to a gene. Germline assignment: CDR1 MNHEY and CDR2 SVGEGT. CDR3 length: 13 residues. CDR3 in amino acids: CASGRQGGNEQFF. CDR3 DNA sequence: TGTGCCAGCGGCCGACAGGGGGGGAATGAGCAGTTCTTC.

The chain employs TRBV24-1 and TRBJ1-1; 9 bases agree with TRBD1. Germline values: CDR1 KGHDR, CDR2 SFDVKD. This CDR3 comprises 14 residues. The V segment lost 4 bases and the J segment 4 bases; nucleotides outside the gene matches: 3. CDR3 DNA: TGTGCCACCAGTGAGACAGGGGGGGTCACTGAAGCTTTCTTT. As protein: CATSETGGVTEAFF.

The chain combines TRBV29-1 with TRBJ2-5; TRBD1 is a possible D gene (6 bases). In germline, CDR1 is SQVTM, CDR2 ANQGSEA. This CDR3 region has 14 residues. Between the trimmed V and J ends, which lost 7 bases and 4 bases, there was a span of 19 bases. CDR3 nucleotide sequence: TGCAGCGGGGACATCGGGACCCTCGGAGAGACCCAGTACTTC. It codes for CSGDIGTLGETQYF.

V usage is TRBV6-5 and J usage is TRBJ1-1; 7 bases align to TRBD1. The length of the CDR3 is 14 residues. The V gene end was trimmed by 0 bases and the J gene end by 4 bases; junction bases not matched to a gene: 2. Germline CDR1 MNHEY, CDR2 SVGAGI. Here the CDR3 DNA reads TGTGCCAGCAGTTACTCGCGGGACAGCACTGAAGCTTTCTTT. Protein: CASSYSRDSTEAFF.

As DNA, the CDR3 is TGTGCCAGCAGTTTCCTCTTGGAGGGACAGAACTATGGCTACACCTTC. It translates to CASSFLLEGQNYGYTF. V and J are TRBV28 and TRBJ1-2, with 7 bases matching TRBD1. The CDR3 totals 16 residues. The ends lost 3 bases at V and 2 bases at J; junction bases unmatched: 9. From germline, CDR1 is MDHEN and CDR2 SYDVKM.

V is TRBV29-1 and J is TRBJ2-3, with TRBD2 identical over 9 bases. Germline V gene data show CDR1 as SQVTM and CDR2 as ANQGSEA. The CDR3 consists of 15 residues. Losses at the gene ends were 7 bases for V and 3 bases for J; bases not matched to a gene: 11. The CDR3 is CSAHGVAGVTDTQYF. The CDR3 DNA reads TGCAGCGCCCACGGGGTAGCGGGGGTTACAGATACGCAGTATTTT.

This clone came up once. This chain links TRBV11-2 with TRBJ2-1, with D possibly TRBD2 on 5 matching bases. V lost 3 bases and J 3 bases, leaving 12 bases between the germline ends. CDR3 length: 15 amino acids. The V gene's germline CDR1 is SGHAT and CDR2 FQNNGV. The CDR3 DNA is TGTGCCAGCAGCTTTTCCAGCGGATTCTACAATGAGCAGTTCTTC. Protein sequence: CASSFSSGFYNEQFF.

The CDR3 region is CASSSRDRVIYGYTF. The CDR3 nucleotides are TGTGCCAGCAGCTCGCGGGACAGGGTCATCTATGGCTACACCTTC. This chain joins TRBV13 and TRBJ1-2; 9 positions match TRBD1. The V and J ends lost 4 bases and 4 bases, in that order; junction bases with no gene match: 7. The CDR3 runs 15 residues. CDR1 and CDR2 (germline): PRHDT, FYEKMQ (reference sequence).

The chain joins TRBV4-1 to TRBJ1-1, with 7 bases identical to TRBD1. Germline V gene sequence: CDR1 MGHRA, CDR2 YSYEKL. Trimming cost V 3 bases and J 2 bases; bases outside gene matches: 6. This CDR3 spans 15 amino acids. CDR3 region: CASSHPGQLNTEAFF. As DNA, the CDR3 is TGCGCCAGCAGCCACCCGGGACAGTTAAACACTGAAGCTTTCTTT.

V is TRBV7-9 and J is TRBJ2-7; D possibly corresponds to TRBD1 (5 bases). The germline V gene has CDR1 SEHNR and CDR2 FQNEAQ (reference sequence). With 5 bases removed from V and 3 bases from J, the gap between germline ends came to 11 bases. This CDR3 comprises 13 residues. This chain's CDR3 is CASSRTPFYEQYF. For the CDR3, the DNA is TGTGCCAGCAGCCGGACACCCTTCTACGAGCAGTACTTC.

The chain uses TRBV18 and TRBJ1-2; D not certain. Germline lookup yields CDR1 KGHSH and CDR2 LQKENI. The CDR3 is 13 amino acids. Between the trimmed V and J ends, which lost 4 bases and 4 bases, there was a span of 10 bases. The CDR3 is CASSLSGLYGYTF. The DNA of the CDR3 is TGTGCCAGCTCACTTTCAGGTCTCTATGGCTACACCTTC.

This chain links TRBV28 with TRBJ2-7, with 9 bases identical to TRBD1. J lost 5 bases, V lost 3 bases, and 5 bases had no gene match. This CDR3 has 14 amino acids. Germline V gene data show CDR1 as MDHEN and CDR2 as SYDVKM. CDR3 nucleotides: TGTGCCAGCAGTTTGGTACAGGGGGCCCACGAGCAGTACTTC. It yields the protein CASSLVQGAHEQYF.

The V call is TRBV7-7, the J call TRBJ2-2; maybe TRBD2 (5 bases). The CDR3 spans 15 residues. Germline CDR1 and CDR2: SSHAT and FNYEAQ (reference sequence). V gave up 1 base and J gave up 1 base, with 7 bases separating them. The CDR3 loop reads CASSLGTLNTGELFF. CDR3 coding DNA: TGTGCCAGCAGCTTAGGGACTTTGAACACCGGGGAGCTGTTTTTT.

This chain joins TRBV6-5 and TRBJ2-5, with TRBD2 identical over 7 bases. The germline V gene encodes CDR1 MNHEY and CDR2 SVGAGI. V was clipped by 6 bases and J by 0 bases; unmatched bases: 7. The CDR3 runs to 15 residues. CDR3 loop: CASRRILANQETQYF. In nucleotides, the CDR3 is TGTGCCAGCAGACGTATACTAGCGAACCAAGAGACCCAGTACTTC.